These T cell receptor beta chains were read from a single sample in a study of cytomegalovirus exposure and HLA in healthy donors. Sequencing was performed with immunoSEQ multiplex PCR; in TCRdb, only in-frame clones are kept and a portion is missing. The sample has fewer than 200,000 clones; about 90% are singletons. Specimen: PBMCs. The receptor source for this set is a woman under 30 in good health and CMV-seropositive. CDR3s include the opening cysteine and the closing phenylalanine or tryptophan. A D gene is named only where the DNA matches it firmly. Clone size is given for some rows only: seen once, a few or many times, or a class if the clone is expanded.

cdr3_aa cdr3_nt v_call clone_size j_call d_call
CASSWIQGSSYEQYF TGCGCCAGCAGCTGGATCCAGGGGTCCTCCTACGAGCAGTACTTC TRBV5-1 . TRBJ2-7 .
CASSPRLAGLTYNEQFF TGTGCCAGCAGCCCTAGACTAGCGGGGCTCACCTACAATGAGCAGTTCTTC TRBV9 . TRBJ2-1 TRBD2
CATSRRRGQGAYEQYF TGTGCCACCAGCCGACGACGGGGACAGGGGGCCTACGAGCAGTACTTC TRBV15 . TRBJ2-7 TRBD1
CASSSPGGTGLTEAFF TGTGCCAGCAGCTCCCCAGGGGGCACAGGACTTACCGAAGCTTTCTTT TRBV5-5 . TRBJ1-1 TRBD1
CASSAGRRNTEAFF TGTGCCAGTAGTGCGGGACGGCGGAACACTGAAGCTTTCTTT TRBV19 . TRBJ1-1 .
CSVRLAGSTDTQYF TGCAGCGTTCGCTTAGCGGGGAGCACAGATACGCAGTATTTT TRBV29-1 . TRBJ2-3 TRBD2
CATRGQGSPLHF TGTGCCACCAGGGGGCAGGGTTCACCCCTCCACTTT TRBV27 . TRBJ1-6 TRBD1
CASSEPTGRSMNTEAFF TGCGCCAGCAGCGAACCCACAGGGAGAAGTATGAACACTGAAGCTTTCTTT TRBV5-1 . TRBJ1-1 .
CASSLGRADTQYF TGTGCCAGCAGCTTAGGCAGGGCGGATACGCAGTATTTT TRBV7-2 . TRBJ2-3 .
CASSFRQGTHEQYF TGTGCCAGCAGCTTCCGACAGGGAACCCACGAGCAGTACTTC TRBV5-4 . TRBJ2-7 TRBD1
CASKPLELAYNEQFF TGTGCCAGCAAGCCCCTAGAACTGGCCTACAATGAGCAGTTCTTC TRBV2 few TRBJ2-1 .
CASSGPAPGLTSYEQYF TGTGCCAGCAGTGGCCCGGCCCCGGGACTTACATCCTACGAGCAGTACTTC TRBV6-1 . TRBJ2-7 .
CALKQLNEKLFF TGCGCCCTCAAACAGCTTAATGAAAAACTGTTTTTT TRBV4-3 . TRBJ1-4 .
CASKTVLLLNTEAFF TGTGCCAGCAAAACCGTACTACTGCTGAACACTGAAGCTTTCTTT TRBV2 . TRBJ1-1 .
CASSRPRTGKGEQYF TGTGCCAGCAGTCGGCCACGGACAGGGAAGGGCGAGCAGTACTTC TRBV6-1 . TRBJ2-7 TRBD1
CASSLAAVGNTGELFF TGTGCCAGCAGCTTAGCAGCGGTGGGGAACACCGGGGAGCTGTTTTTT TRBV7-2 . TRBJ2-2 .
CASSLSPGQSLNTEAFF TGTGCCAGCAGCTTAAGTCCGGGACAGTCCTTGAACACTGAAGCTTTCTTT TRBV11-2 . TRBJ1-1 TRBD1
CSGGQGRVAFF TGCAGCGGGGGACAGGGGAGGGTAGCTTTCTTT TRBV20-1 once TRBJ1-1 TRBD1
CASSTGLVRSYEQYF TGCGCCAGCAGCACTGGACTAGTGAGGAGCTACGAGCAGTACTTC TRBV5-1 once TRBJ2-7 TRBD2
CASSNSHTDTQYF TGTGCCAGCAGTAACAGTCACACAGATACGCAGTATTTT TRBV7-3 once TRBJ2-3 .
CSARGQGGAYF TGCAGTGCTAGGGGGCAGGGGGGAGCGTACTTC TRBV20-1 . TRBJ2-7 .
CASSQDQTGPYEQYF TGCGCCAGCAGCCAAGATCAGACAGGACCCTACGAGCAGTACTTC TRBV4-3 . TRBJ2-7 .
CASSLGQGAGQPQHF TGTGCCAGCAGCTTGGGACAGGGGGCCGGTCAGCCCCAGCATTTT TRBV5-6 . TRBJ1-5 TRBD1
CASSPRQGQPYEQYF TGTGCCAGCAGCCCTAGGCAGGGACAGCCCTACGAGCAGTACTTC TRBV6-1 . TRBJ2-7 TRBD1
CASSPNGGSFSYEQYF TGTGCCAGCAGCCCGAATGGCGGGAGCTTCTCCTACGAGCAGTACTTC TRBV7-6 . TRBJ2-7 TRBD2
CASSPPGGGRVYEQYF TGTGCCAGCAGCCCCCCTGGGGGCGGGAGGGTTTACGAGCAGTACTTC TRBV7-9 . TRBJ2-7 TRBD2
CAWTQLHRGRDYGYTF TGTGCCTGGACCCAACTACACAGGGGTCGGGACTATGGCTACACCTTC TRBV30 . TRBJ1-2 TRBD1
CASSLDRGKNIQYF TGTGCCAGCAGCTTGGACAGGGGTAAAAACATTCAGTACTTC TRBV5-4 . TRBJ2-4 TRBD1
CASRRLAGVYEQYF TGCGCCAGCCGGAGACTAGCGGGGGTCTACGAGCAGTACTTC TRBV4-1 once TRBJ2-7 TRBD2
CASSLPGQETQYF TGCGCCAGCAGCCTTCCAGGGCAAGAGACCCAGTACTTC TRBV5-1 . TRBJ2-5 .
CASSGTGEARNSPLHF TGTGCCAGCAGCGGTACAGGGGAAGCTAGGAATTCACCCCTCCACTTT TRBV2 . TRBJ1-6 TRBD1
CASSLFYRTASGNTIYF TGCGCCAGCAGCTTGTTTTATAGGACAGCCTCTGGAAACACCATATATTTT TRBV5-1 . TRBJ1-3 .